Each of the 28 T cell receptor beta chains below was sequenced from the same sample in a study of T cell responses to AZD1222 COVID-19 vaccine. TCRdb's copy holds only in-frame clones and misses some; the assay was immunoSEQ multiplex PCR. Here the sample spans approximately 130,000 clones, 89% being singletons. Material: peripheral blood, obtained 28 days after the second AZD1222 dose. These TCRs come from an adult who received the AZD1222 COVID-19 vaccine.

The rearrangement uses TRBV4-2 and TRBJ1-5, with D possibly TRBD1 on 6 matching bases. Germline loops: CDR1 LGHNA, CDR2 YNFKEQ. The germline V and J ends were trimmed by 0 bases and 4 bases, with 13 bases remaining between them. This CDR3 region has 16 residues. The CDR3 nucleotides are TGTGCCAGCAGCCAAGAAATGGGGGCAGGGAATCAGCCCCAGCATTTT. As protein: CASSQEMGAGNQPQHF.

The rearrangement joins TRBV4-2 to TRBJ2-5; D is unresolved. CDR1 and CDR2 from the germline V gene are LGHNA and YNFKEQ. V dropped 0 bases and J dropped 5 bases, with 7 bases sitting between them. This CDR3 is 13 amino acids long. The DNA of the CDR3 is TGTGCCAGCAGCCAAGAGGTCTCGGAGACCCAGTACTTC. This gives the protein CASSQEVSETQYF.

The chain has TRBV5-4 and TRBJ2-3, with D possibly being TRBD1 or TRBD2 (6 bases each). Germline V gene lookup returns CDR1 SGHNT and CDR2 YYREEE (reference sequence). The CDR3 spans 15 residues. V was cut by 4 bases and J by 4 bases, with 16 bases left in between. CDR3 sequence reads: CASSPGPGAADTQYF. CDR3 in DNA: TGTGCCAGCAGCCCGGGGCCGGGGGCCGCAGATACGCAGTATTTT.

CDR3 residues: CSASLGGGPQPQHF. CDR3 sequence (DNA): TGCAGTGCTAGTCTTGGTGGGGGGCCCCAGCCCCAGCATTTT. This sequence joins TRBV20-1 and TRBJ1-5; weak D call: TRBD1 (6 bases). The CDR3 is 14 residues long. The V gene's germline CDR1 is DFQATT and CDR2 SNEGSKA (reference sequence). V gave up 3 bases and J gave up 7 bases, with 16 bases separating them.

V usage is TRBV5-1 and J usage is TRBJ1-4, with D maybe TRBD1 (5 bases). The CDR3 has 14 amino acids. With 7 bases removed from V and 6 bases from J, the gap between germline ends came to 16 bases. Germline CDR1 SGHRS, CDR2 YFSETQ. The CDR3 DNA reads as TGCGCCAGCGGACACGGGCAGCCTGATGAAAAACTGTTTTTT. Protein product: CASGHGQPDEKLFF.

There are a few counts of this clone. The chain has TRBV19 and TRBJ2-1; TRBD2 aligns across 7 bases. CDR1 is LNHDA and CDR2 is SQIVND in the germline V gene (reference sequence). V shed 3 bases, J shed 6 bases, and the junction held 8 bases outside the gene matches. CDR3 length: 15 residues. CDR3 DNA: TGTGCCAGTAGTATCGGGCTAGCGGACGCCAATGAGCAGTTCTTC. It specifies CASSIGLADANEQFF.

This chain joins TRBV18 and TRBJ2-7; D not resolved. CDR3 length equals 14 residues. The germline V and J ends were trimmed by 0 bases and 1 base, with 7 bases remaining between them. In germline, CDR1 is KGHSH, CDR2 LQKENI. CDR3 bases: TGTGCCAGCTCACCACCGCAACCTTCCTACGAGCAGTACTTC. This gives the protein CASSPPQPSYEQYF.

CDR3 loop: CAWSVSRANGYTF. DNA of the CDR3: TGTGCCTGGAGTGTATCCAGGGCCAATGGCTACACCTTC. The J gene is TRBJ1-2, the V gene TRBV30, with D perhaps matching TRBD1 (5 bases). V shed 0 bases and J shed 6 bases, with 11 bases lying between them. This CDR3 comprises 13 residues. Germline CDR1 GTSNPN, CDR2 SVGIG (reference sequence).

The V call is TRBV2, the J call TRBJ2-5, with D maybe TRBD1 (6 bases). V gave up 11 bases and J gave up 0 bases, with 10 bases separating them. CDR1 SNHLY and CDR2 FYNNEI come from the germline V gene. This CDR3 has 12 amino acids. CDR3 region: CAGRDNQETQYF. The CDR3 DNA sequence: TGTGCCGGCCGGGACAACCAAGAGACCCAGTACTTC.

The chain carries TRBV9 and TRBJ2-5; 9 bases map to TRBD2. With 4 bases clipped from V and 11 bases from J, the junction kept 21 bases outside the gene matches. Germline V gene lookup returns CDR1 SGDLS and CDR2 YYNGEE. This CDR3 has 17 amino acids. The DNA of the CDR3 is TGTGCCAGCAGCCCACGGGACTGGGCGGGGGGGCCCTCGAGGCAGTACTTC. Protein sequence: CASSPRDWAGGPSRQYF.

This clone was counted once. V is TRBV3-1 (or the pseudogene TRBV3-2) and J is TRBJ1-6; TRBD1 matches at 7 bases. Germline V CDR1 and CDR2: LGHDT, YNNKEL (reference sequence). Germline trimming cut 4 bases from V and 10 bases from J; bases unmatched to any gene: 13. The CDR3 has 16 amino acids. This CDR3 reads CASSPLGTVGESPLHF. The CDR3 bases are TGTGCCAGCAGCCCTCTAGGGACAGTGGGTGAGTCACCCCTCCACTTT.

The genes are TRBV24-1 and TRBJ2-1; 8 bases line up with TRBD1. V lost 3 bases and J lost 7; bases outside the gene matches: 7. CDR1 is KGHDR, CDR2 SFDVKD, per germline. The CDR3 length is 15 residues. The CDR3 loop reads CATSDHQGAQNEQFF. The CDR3 bases are TGTGCCACCAGTGATCATCAGGGGGCGCAGAATGAGCAGTTCTTC.

This clone showed up just once. The rearrangement links TRBV28 to TRBJ2-3; 8 bases are shared with TRBD2. The V gene end was trimmed by 10 bases and the J gene end by 5 bases; junction bases not matched to a gene: 11. The CDR3 spans 14 residues. The germline V gene encodes CDR1 MDHEN and CDR2 SYDVKM. The DNA of the CDR3 is TGTGCCACCCAATCGGGGGGGCAGGAAGATACGCAGTATTTT. It translates to CATQSGGQEDTQYF.

Written as DNA, the CDR3 is TGTGCCAGCAGCTTAGCGCAGCTAGGGTCGATCTCGGCTGAAGCTTTCTTT. Its protein product is CASSLAQLGSISAEAFF. The chain joins TRBV7-9 to TRBJ1-1, with unresolved D. The V gene's germline CDR1 is SEHNR and CDR2 FQNEAQ (reference sequence). The CDR3 is made up of 17 amino acids. The germline V and J ends were trimmed by 0 bases and 6 bases, with 20 bases remaining between them.

The V call is TRBV19, the J call TRBJ2-7; no clear D. This CDR3 contains 14 residues. V lost 4 bases to trimming and J lost 4 bases, with 14 bases between them. Germline loops: CDR1 LNHDA, CDR2 SQIVND (reference sequence). CDR3 nucleotides: TGTGCCAGTAGTAGTGTAGGGATGACTTACGAGCAGTACTTC. The encoded protein is CASSSVGMTYEQYF.

The chain recombines TRBV29-1 with TRBJ1-4; 12 nucleotides match TRBD1. The V gene end was trimmed by 5 bases and the J gene end by 8 bases; junction bases not matched to a gene: 6. Germline CDR1 SQVTM, CDR2 ANQGSEA. The CDR3 is made up of 14 amino acids. The CDR3 here is CSVNLGTGGEKLFF. Written as DNA, the CDR3 is TGCAGCGTTAATCTGGGGACAGGGGGCGAAAAACTGTTTTTT. Full variable domain (remainder filled in from reference TRBV29-1 and TRBJ1-4): SAVISQKPSRDICQRGTSLTIQCQVDSQVTMMFWYRQQPGQSLTLIATANQGSEATYESGFVIDKFPISRPNLTFSTLTVSNMSPEDSSIYLCSVNLGTGGEKLFFGSGTQLSVL.

This sequence joins TRBV11-2 and TRBJ1-4, with D uncertain. Germline V gene lookup returns CDR1 SGHAT and CDR2 FQNNGV. The CDR3 is 17 amino acids. With 5 bases removed from V and 0 bases from J, the gap between germline ends came to 16 bases. The chain's CDR3 is CASSLMVGSPTNEKLFF. CDR3 bases: TGTGCCAGCAGCCTCATGGTAGGCAGCCCAACTAATGAAAAACTGTTTTTT.

The V gene is TRBV4-2, the J gene TRBJ2-3, with unresolved D. The germline V gene encodes CDR1 LGHNA and CDR2 YNFKEQ. V was trimmed by 7 bases and J by 3 bases, leaving 20 bases between them. The CDR3 runs 16 residues. In DNA form, the CDR3 reads TGTGCCAGCACGCCATCGTTGCCCCAGCCTACAGATACGCAGTATTTT. It codes for CASTPSLPQPTDTQYF.

V is TRBV11-2 and J is TRBJ2-7; D remains ambiguous. In germline, CDR1 is SGHAT, CDR2 FQNNGV. The CDR3 sequence is 13 residues long. Trimming stripped 1 base from V and 3 bases from J, with 7 bases between. The CDR3 sequence: CASSLGGNYEQYF. The CDR3 region has the DNA TGTGCCAGCAGCTTAGGGGGAAACTACGAGCAGTACTTC.

The chain uses TRBV9 and TRBJ2-7; 10 bases are shared with TRBD1. Germline CDR1 reads SGDLS; CDR2 reads YYNGEE. The CDR3 is 14 residues long. Trimming removed 3 bases from V and 7 bases from J; junction bases left unmatched: 7. The CDR3 loop reads CASSAGTGEGEQYF. CDR3 nucleotide sequence: TGTGCCAGCAGCGCCGGGACAGGGGAGGGAGAGCAGTACTTC. Filled out from reference TRBV9 and TRBJ2-7, the complete variable domain reads DSGVTQTPKHLITATGQRVTLRCSPRSGDLSVYWYQQSLDQGLQFLIQYYNGEERAKGNILERFSAQQFPDLHSELNLSSLELGDSALYFCASSAGTGEGEQYFGPGTRLTVT.

This rearrangement joins TRBV5-4 to TRBJ1-1; D unclear. CDR1 is SGHNT, CDR2 YYREEE, per germline (reference sequence). V was clipped by 7 bases and J by 1 base, with 8 bases between them. CDR3 length: 12 residues. DNA of the CDR3: TGTGCCAGCTTGGGCCAGAACACTGAAGCTTTCTTT. Protein sequence: CASLGQNTEAFF.

The V gene is TRBV27, the J gene TRBJ1-6; D unresolved. Looked up from germline, CDR1 is MNHEY and CDR2 is SMNVEV (reference sequence). V gave up 3 bases and J gave up 7 bases, with 4 bases separating them. The CDR3 totals 12 residues. CDR3 residues: CASSFSNSPLHF. As DNA, the CDR3 is TGTGCCAGCAGTTTCTCCAATTCACCCCTCCACTTT.

V and J are TRBV19 and TRBJ1-2; D ambiguous. The CDR3 sequence is 12 residues long. Germline loops: CDR1 LNHDA, CDR2 SQIVND (reference sequence). V was cut by 2 bases and J by 6 bases, with 7 bases left in between. The CDR3 is CASSILPHGYTF. The CDR3 DNA sequence: TGTGCCAGTAGTATACTACCGCATGGCTACACCTTC.

This rearrangement joins TRBV11-1 to TRBJ1-4; 7 bases are a match to TRBD1. This CDR3 has 14 residues. Per the germline V gene, CDR1 is SGHAT and CDR2 is FQDESV (reference sequence). V was clipped by 4 bases and J by 6 bases; unmatched bases: 5. In DNA, the CDR3 is TGTGCCAGCAGCTCCTCCAGGGGGGATGAAAAACTGTTTTTT. Protein product: CASSSSRGDEKLFF.

J is TRBJ1-5 and V is TRBV12-5, with 7 bases matching TRBD1. The germline V gene has CDR1 LGHNT and CDR2 FRNRAP. J was trimmed by 1 base and V by 0 bases; bases with no gene match: 9. This CDR3 spans 18 amino acids. In nucleotides, the CDR3 is TGTGCTAGTGGTTTGGTAGTCAGGGCAGGGGGGAGCAATCAGCCCCAGCATTTT. Amino acids: CASGLVVRAGGSNQPQHF.

The rearrangement joins TRBV7-9 to TRBJ1-3; no reliable D call. The CDR3 runs 10 residues. Germline lookup yields CDR1 SEHNR and CDR2 FQNEAQ (reference sequence). DNA for the CDR3: TGTGCTGTCTCTGGAAACACCATATATTTT. Protein product: CAVSGNTIYF. Complete variable domain (other parts from reference TRBV7-9 and TRBJ1-3): DTGVSQNPRHKITKRGQNVTFRCDPISEHNRLYWYRQTLGQGPEFLTYFQNEAQLEKSRLLSDRFSAERPKGSFSTLEIQRTEQGDSAMYLCAVSGNTIYFGEGSWLTVV.

The V call is TRBV7-8, the J call TRBJ1-1; D unclear. Deletions cut 1 base from V and 11 bases from J, with 14 bases between. CDR3 length equals 13 residues. Germline CDR1 and CDR2: SGHVS and FQNEAQ. Here the CDR3 reads CASSLDSLGTAFF. The CDR3 nucleotides read TGTGCCAGCAGCTTAGATAGTCTGGGAACTGCTTTCTTT.

The chain uses TRBV7-3 and TRBJ1-5; D uncertain. The CDR3 spans 13 residues. Trimming removed 5 bases from V and 8 bases from J, with 13 bases in between. Germline loops: CDR1 SGHTA, CDR2 FQGTGA. CDR3 in amino acids: CASSRDFGEPQHF. CDR3 coding DNA: TGTGCCAGCAGCCGTGATTTCGGGGAGCCCCAGCATTTT.